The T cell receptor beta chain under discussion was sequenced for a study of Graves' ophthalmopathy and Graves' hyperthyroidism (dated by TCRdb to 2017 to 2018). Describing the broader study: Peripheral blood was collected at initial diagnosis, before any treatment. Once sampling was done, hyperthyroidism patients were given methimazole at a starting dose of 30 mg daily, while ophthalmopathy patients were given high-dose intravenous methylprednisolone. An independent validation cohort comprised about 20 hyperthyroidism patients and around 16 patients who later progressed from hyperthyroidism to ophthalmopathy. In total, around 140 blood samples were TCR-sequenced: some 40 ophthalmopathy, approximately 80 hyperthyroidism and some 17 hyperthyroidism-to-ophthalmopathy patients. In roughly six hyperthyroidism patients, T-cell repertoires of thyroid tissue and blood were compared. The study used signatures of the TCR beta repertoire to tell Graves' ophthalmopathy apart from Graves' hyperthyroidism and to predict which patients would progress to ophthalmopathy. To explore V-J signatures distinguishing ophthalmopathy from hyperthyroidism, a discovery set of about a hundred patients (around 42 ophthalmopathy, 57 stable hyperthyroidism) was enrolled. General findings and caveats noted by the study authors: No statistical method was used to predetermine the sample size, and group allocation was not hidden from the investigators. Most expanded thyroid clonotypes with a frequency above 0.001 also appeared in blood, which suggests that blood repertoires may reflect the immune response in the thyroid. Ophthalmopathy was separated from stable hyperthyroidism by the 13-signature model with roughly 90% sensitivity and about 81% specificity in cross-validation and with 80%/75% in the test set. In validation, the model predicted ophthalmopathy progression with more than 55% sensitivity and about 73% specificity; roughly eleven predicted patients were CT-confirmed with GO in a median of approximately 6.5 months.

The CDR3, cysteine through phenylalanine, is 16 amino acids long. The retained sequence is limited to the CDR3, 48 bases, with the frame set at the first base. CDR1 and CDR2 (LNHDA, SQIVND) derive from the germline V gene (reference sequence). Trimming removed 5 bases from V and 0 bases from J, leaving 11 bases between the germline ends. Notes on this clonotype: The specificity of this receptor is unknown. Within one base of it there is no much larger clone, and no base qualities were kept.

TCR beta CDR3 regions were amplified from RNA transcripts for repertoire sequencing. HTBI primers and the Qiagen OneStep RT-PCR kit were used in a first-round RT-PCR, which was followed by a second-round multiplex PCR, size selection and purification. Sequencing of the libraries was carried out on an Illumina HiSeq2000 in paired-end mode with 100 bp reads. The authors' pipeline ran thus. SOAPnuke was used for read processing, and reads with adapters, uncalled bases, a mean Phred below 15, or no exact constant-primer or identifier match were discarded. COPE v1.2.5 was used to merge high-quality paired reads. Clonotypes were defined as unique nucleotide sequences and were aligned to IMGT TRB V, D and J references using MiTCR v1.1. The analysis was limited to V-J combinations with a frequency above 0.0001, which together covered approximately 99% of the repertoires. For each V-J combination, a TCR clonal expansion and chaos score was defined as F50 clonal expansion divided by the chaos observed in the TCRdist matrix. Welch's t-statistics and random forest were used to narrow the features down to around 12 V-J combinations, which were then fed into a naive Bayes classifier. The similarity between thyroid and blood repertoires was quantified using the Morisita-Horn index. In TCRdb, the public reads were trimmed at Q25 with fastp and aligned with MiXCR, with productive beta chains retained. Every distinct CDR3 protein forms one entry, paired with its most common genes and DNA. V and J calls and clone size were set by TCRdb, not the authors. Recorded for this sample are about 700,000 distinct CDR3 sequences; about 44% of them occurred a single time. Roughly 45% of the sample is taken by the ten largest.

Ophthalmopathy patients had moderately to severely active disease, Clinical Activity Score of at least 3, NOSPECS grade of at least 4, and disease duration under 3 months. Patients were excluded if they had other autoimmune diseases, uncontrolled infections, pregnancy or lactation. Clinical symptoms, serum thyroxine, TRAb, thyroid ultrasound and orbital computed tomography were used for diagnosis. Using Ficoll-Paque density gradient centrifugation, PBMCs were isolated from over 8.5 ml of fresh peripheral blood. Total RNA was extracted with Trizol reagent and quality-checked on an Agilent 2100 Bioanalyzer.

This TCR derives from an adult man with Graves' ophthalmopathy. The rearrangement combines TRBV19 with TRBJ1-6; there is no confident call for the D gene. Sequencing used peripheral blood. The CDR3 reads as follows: CASSDRFSSYNSPLHF. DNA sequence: TGTGCCAGTAGTGACCGGTTCAGCTCCTATAATTCACCCCTCCACTTT.